Listed below are T cell receptor beta chains from one sample, sequenced in a study of response to subunit inactivated influenza vaccine. TCRdb processed the RT-PCR reads anew with MiXCR; each CDR3 protein has one entry. The sample records 450,000 to 600,000 distinct CDR3 sequences, less than 10% being singletons. The starting material was PBMCs from blood, obtained about 24 months after vaccination. All receptors derive from a man in his fifties or sixties who received an inactivated influenza vaccine. Each CDR3 is given with its conserved first and last residue. The order of the fields is V gene, D gene, J gene, clone size, CDR3 protein, CDR3 DNA. D genes are given only for firm matches. Size values are once, few and many counts, or a class for expanded clones, and some rows have none.

>TRBV27|TRBD1|TRBJ2-2|many
CASSVAGTANTGELFF
TGTGCCAGCAGCGTTGCCGGGACAGCGAACACCGGGGAGCTGTTTTTT
>TRBV29-1|-|TRBJ2-3|many
CSVAGQSTDTQYF
TGCAGCGTTGCGGGGCAGAGCACAGATACGCAGTATTTT
>TRBV6-2/TRBV6-3|-|TRBJ2-6|-
CASSYASSGANVLTF
TGTGCCAGCAGTTACGCGTCCTCTGGGGCCAACGTCCTGACTTTC
>TRBV12-3/TRBV12-4|-|TRBJ2-7|few
CASSLRGHSYEQYF
TGTGCCAGCAGTTTAAGGGGACATTCCTACGAGCAGTACTTC
>TRBV6-5|TRBD1|TRBJ1-2|-
CASSYGGGFRGGYTF
TGTGCCAGCAGTTATGGAGGGGGCTTCAGAGGCGGCTACACCTTC
>TRBV29-1|TRBD2|TRBJ2-1|few
CSVHTSGGPNEQFF
TGCAGCGTCCACACTAGCGGGGGACCCAATGAGCAGTTCTTC
>TRBV5-1|-|TRBJ2-1|-
CASSSGTDDEQFF
TGCGCCAGCAGCTCCGGGACTGACGATGAGCAGTTCTTC
>TRBV10-3|-|TRBJ1-2|-
CAISDDSYGYTF
TGTGCCATCAGTGACGACAGCTATGGCTACACCTTC
>TRBV12-3/TRBV12-4|-|TRBJ2-2|few
CASCRPTGELFF
TGTGCCAGCTGTCGACCCACCGGGGAGCTGTTTTTT
>TRBV10-3|TRBD2|TRBJ2-3|few
CATPVASGLVGSDTQYF
TGTGCCACCCCGGTGGCTAGCGGGCTTGTCGGGTCAGATACGCAGTATTTT
>TRBV20-1|TRBD2|TRBJ2-7|few
CSAEREGPTILGAYEQYF
TGCAGTGCGGAGCGGGAGGGCCCCACTATTTTGGGCGCCTACGAGCAGTACTTC
>TRBV6-4|TRBD2|TRBJ2-2|few
CASGTGGPYTGELFF
TGTGCCAGCGGGACGGGAGGGCCCTACACCGGGGAGCTGTTTTTT
>TRBV20-1|-|TRBJ2-3|many
CSALASWGADTQYF
TGCAGTGCTTTGGCTAGCTGGGGCGCAGATACGCAGTATTTT
>TRBV13|-|TRBJ2-2|few
CASSPRQGLRTGELFF
TGTGCCAGCAGCCCAAGACAGGGACTTAGGACCGGGGAGCTGTTTTTT
>TRBV4-3|-|TRBJ2-7|few
CASSQTRGNYEQYF
TGCGCCAGCAGCCAGACGCGGGGCAACTACGAGCAGTACTTC
>TRBV20-1|TRBD2|TRBJ2-2|many
CSARDRSGRSTGELFF
TGCAGTGCTAGAGATAGAAGCGGGAGGAGCACCGGGGAGCTGTTTTTT
>TRBV5-1|-|TRBJ2-7|many
CASSPGGVAERYEQYF
TGCGCCAGCAGCCCCGGTGGGGTAGCGGAACGCTACGAGCAGTACTTC
>TRBV7-2|TRBD2|TRBJ2-7|-
CASSSAGGPNEQYF
TGTGCCAGCAGCTCAGCGGGGGGGCCCAACGAGCAGTACTTC
>TRBV20-1|-|TRBJ2-7|-
CSARDTASSYEQYF
TGCAGTGCTAGAGATACGGCCAGCAGCTACGAGCAGTACTTC
>TRBV7-6|-|TRBJ2-6|few
CASSPGPPQLTGANVLTF
TGTGCCAGCAGCCCCGGGCCCCCCCAGCTTACTGGGGCCAACGTCCTGACTTTC
>TRBV10-3|TRBD2|TRBJ2-3|-
CAIRRLAGGTDTQYF
TGTGCCATCAGGAGACTAGCGGGGGGTACAGATACGCAGTATTTT
>TRBV20-1|-|TRBJ2-3|many
CSVVGYAGASDTQYF
TGCAGTGTTGTTGGTTATGCGGGGGCATCAGATACGCAGTATTTT
>TRBV5-1|TRBD2|TRBJ2-5|few
CASSLIQRGGRAQYF
TGCGCCAGCAGCTTGATTCAGCGGGGGGGCAGGGCCCAGTACTTC
>TRBV29-1|TRBD1|TRBJ1-3|few
CSPNRGRRRPGNTIYF
TGCAGCCCGAACAGGGGGCGGCGAAGGCCGGGAAACACCATATATTTT
>TRBV29-1|TRBD1|TRBJ2-5|few
CSVRDSSRETQYF
TGCAGCGTTAGGGACAGTAGCAGGGAGACCCAGTACTTC
>TRBV2|TRBD2|TRBJ2-1|many
CADRDYNNEQFF
TGTGCCGACCGGGACTATAACAATGAGCAGTTCTTC
>TRBV29-1|-|TRBJ1-5|many
CSPSGQLNQPQHF
TGCAGCCCTTCGGGGCAGCTCAATCAGCCCCAGCATTTT
>TRBV24-1|-|TRBJ2-3|-
CATSDPSRTVTDTQYF
TGTGCCACCAGTGATCCCTCCAGGACAGTCACAGATACGCAGTATTTT
>TRBV12-3/TRBV12-4|-|TRBJ2-3|few
CASSLRGRSGTDTQYF
TGTGCCAGCAGTTTGAGGGGGAGGAGCGGTACAGATACGCAGTATTTT
>TRBV29-1|-|TRBJ2-4|few
CSVWVAKNIQYF
TGCAGCGTCTGGGTAGCCAAAAACATTCAGTACTTC
>TRBV15|-|TRBJ1-2|few
CATSRDRTLTNYGYTF
TGTGCCACCAGCAGAGATAGGACCCTAACTAACTATGGCTACACCTTC
>TRBV10-3|-|TRBJ2-3|few
CAISESLGRTDTQYF
TGTGCCATCAGTGAGTCGCTAGGACGCACAGATACGCAGTATTTT
>TRBV30|-|TRBJ1-1|-
CAWIGQMNTEAFF
TGTGCCTGGATCGGGCAGATGAACACTGAAGCTTTCTTT
>TRBV6-1|-|TRBJ2-1|many
CASSGWGNEQFF
TGTGCCAGCAGTGGATGGGGCAATGAGCAGTTCTTC
>TRBV24-1|TRBD2|TRBJ2-2|once
CATSDPGLAGQDTRELFF
TGTGCCACCAGTGACCCGGGACTAGCGGGACAGGACACCCGGGAGCTGTTTTTT
>TRBV6-1|-|TRBJ1-2|-
CASSEARPADYTF
TGTGCCAGCAGTGAAGCGCGGCCAGCCGACTACACCTTC
>TRBV6-1|-|TRBJ2-3|-
CASAKVTVGTDTQYF
TGTGCCAGCGCCAAAGTGACGGTGGGGACAGATACGCAGTATTTT